The 3 T cell receptor beta chains listed next were all sequenced from one sample in a study of cytomegalovirus exposure and HLA in healthy donors. Amplification used 60 Vbeta primers and 13 Jbeta primers. Libraries were prepared by immunoSEQ multiplex PCR; TCRdb keeps only in-frame clonotypes and omits some of them. The listing records 90,000 to 130,000 clones. Sequencing input: PBMCs. These receptors originate from a man between 25 and 39 years old in good health and CMV-seronegative.

The genes are TRBV7-2 and TRBJ2-3; D uncertain. The CDR3 loop spans 14 amino acids. The V end was cut by 1 base, the J end by 5 bases, with 10 bases between. The germline V gene encodes CDR1 SGHTA and CDR2 FQGNSA. CDR3 in DNA: TGTGCCAGCAGCTTAGTCAGTCTAGGAGATACGCAGTATTTT. Amino acids: CASSLVSLGDTQYF.

The rearrangement links TRBV5-6 to TRBJ1-2; weak D call: TRBD1 (6 bases). Germline V gene lookup returns CDR1 SGHDT and CDR2 YYEEEE. The CDR3 length is 14 residues. V shed 1 base and J shed 4 bases, with 11 bases lying between them. The CDR3 region is CASSLWQGIYGYTF. The CDR3 nucleotides are TGTGCCAGCAGCTTGTGGCAGGGGATCTATGGCTACACCTTC.

V is TRBV19 and J is TRBJ2-5; 7 bases fit TRBD2. The V segment lost 5 bases and the J segment 5 bases; nucleotides outside the gene matches: 8. The CDR3 sequence is 14 residues long. The germline V gene has CDR1 LNHDA and CDR2 SQIVND (reference sequence). The CDR3 region is CASSSARGGETQYF. Here the CDR3 DNA reads TGTGCCAGTAGTTCCGCTAGGGGAGGGGAGACCCAGTACTTC.